This T cell receptor (beta chain) derives from a study of blood T cell repertoires in COVID-19. Study-level information: T cells, B-cell-depleted T cells, or PBMCs supplied cDNA or gDNA.

Original analysis: Amplification of reference gene primers provided the estimated nucleated cell counts. Assay: immunoSEQ multiplex PCR; the TCRdb copy retains only in-frame clones and omits some. V, J and clone size are those of that table, while D and trimming were read from the DNA. The top ten hold 10% to 15% of the sample, which has approximately 400,000 clones, around 89% seen once. This clone came up once. Input material: peripheral blood. The receptor's source is a woman in her 50s with COVID-19, enrolled during active disease.

CDR3 DNA sequence: TGTGCCAGCAGCTTGGGGGGGACAGGGGCTGATGAAAAACTGTTTTTT. This translates into CASSLGGTGADEKLFF. The J gene is TRBJ1-4, the V gene TRBV5-4; TRBD1 matches 10 bases. V trimming: 0 bases; J trimming: 6 bases; junction bases outside the gene matches: 5. The germline V gene encodes CDR1 SGHNT and CDR2 YYREEE (reference sequence). The CDR3 totals 16 residues.